The 25 T cell receptor beta chains reported below all come from one sample, sequenced in a study of blood T cell repertoires in COVID-19. Here immunoSEQ multiplex PCR was the method, and the copy in TCRdb shows in-frame clones only, minus some. Of 200,000 to 250,000 clones listed, approximately 77% were seen once; the top ten hold approximately 3.8%. Material: peripheral blood. Every receptor here comes from a woman older than 75 with acute or convalescent COVID-19.

The chain recombines TRBV27 with TRBJ1-2, with 8 bases matching TRBD1. The germline V gene encodes CDR1 MNHEY and CDR2 SMNVEV (reference sequence). Unmatched junction bases numbered 2, after V lost 5 bases and J lost 0 bases. The CDR3 covers 14 residues. The CDR3 bases are TGTGCCAGCAGTCCGGGACAGGCTAACTATGGCTACACCTTC. Protein product: CASSPGQANYGYTF.

V usage is TRBV10-2 and J usage is TRBJ2-6, with D unresolved. V was trimmed by 0 bases and J by 0 bases, leaving 6 bases between them. CDR3 length equals 16 residues. CDR1 WSHSY and CDR2 SAAADI come from the germline V gene. CDR3 sequence: CASSESFGSGANVLTF. The CDR3 coding sequence is TGCGCCAGCAGTGAGTCTTTCGGCTCTGGGGCCAACGTCCTGACTTTC.

The gene calls are TRBV6-5 and TRBJ1-1; 10 positions match TRBD1. Per germline, CDR1 MNHEY and CDR2 SVGAGI. After removal of 4 bases from V and 3 bases from J, the junction contained 5 bases not matched to a gene. The CDR3 is 15 amino acids. This CDR3 reads CASSLTTGGHTEAFF. The CDR3 DNA sequence: TGTGCCAGCAGTTTGACGACAGGGGGCCACACTGAAGCTTTCTTT.

The count of this clone is one. The chain is built from TRBV16 and TRBJ1-6; D unclear. The CDR3 loop spans 15 amino acids. The germline CDR1 and CDR2 sequences are KGHSY and FQNENV. V was trimmed by 5 bases and J by 10 bases, leaving 18 bases between them. As DNA, the CDR3 is TGTGCCAGCAGCAAAAACCAGGTAAAGAACTCACCCCTCCACTTT. This sequence encodes CASSKNQVKNSPLHF.

This clone was counted a single time. The chain is built from TRBV9 and TRBJ1-4; D not resolved. The CDR3 totals 15 residues. V was trimmed by 3 bases and J by 0 bases, leaving 9 bases between them. Germline loops: CDR1 SGDLS, CDR2 YYNGEE. The DNA of the CDR3 is TGTGCCAGCAGCGGGAGACGGACAACTAATGAAAAACTGTTTTTT. Amino acids: CASSGRRTTNEKLFF.

This clone turned up a few times. V and J are TRBV28 and TRBJ1-1, with D possibly matching TRBD1 (6 bases). The length of the CDR3 is 14 residues. Germline V gene lookup returns CDR1 MDHEN and CDR2 SYDVKM. Trimming removed 3 bases from V and 4 bases from J, with 12 bases in between. In DNA form, the CDR3 reads TGTGCCAGCAGTTTGGACAGTCTAAGCACTGAAGCTTTCTTT. Encoded protein: CASSLDSLSTEAFF.

This chain joins TRBV6-2 or TRBV6-3 and TRBJ1-1; D not resolved. This CDR3 is built from 13 residues. V dropped 3 bases and J dropped 0 bases, with 5 bases sitting between them. Germline V gene data show CDR1 as MNHEY and CDR2 as SVGEGT. The CDR3 coding sequence is TGTGCCAGCAGTTATGAGGTGAACACTGAAGCTTTCTTT. This gives the protein CASSYEVNTEAFF.

This chain links TRBV3-1 (or the pseudogene TRBV3-2) with TRBJ2-1, with TRBD2 matching over 8 bases. The V and J ends lost 1 base and 7 bases, in that order; junction bases with no gene match: 9. CDR1 LGHDT and CDR2 YNNKEL come from the germline V gene (reference sequence). CDR3 length: 16 amino acids. The CDR3 reads CASSQGTGGAENEQFF. CDR3 nucleotides: TGTGCCAGCAGCCAAGGGACCGGGGGGGCCGAGAATGAGCAGTTCTTC.

The rearrangement joins TRBV2 to TRBJ1-3; the D gene is possibly TRBD1 (5 bases). Germline assignment: CDR1 SNHLY and CDR2 FYNNEI. This CDR3 region has 13 residues. The V gene lost 5 bases and the J gene lost 4 bases, with 9 bases spanning the gap. The CDR3 DNA reads as TGTGCCAGCAGTTGGGACTCCGGAAACACCATATATTTT. Protein sequence: CASSWDSGNTIYF.

CDR3 region: CASSLPGPSTDTQYF. The CDR3 bases are TGTGCCAGCAGTTTACCTGGCCCTAGCACAGATACGCAGTATTTT. The chain joins TRBV27 to TRBJ2-3, with D hard to call. Trimming stripped 2 bases from V and 0 bases from J, with 9 bases between. This CDR3 spans 15 amino acids. The germline V gene encodes CDR1 MNHEY and CDR2 SMNVEV (reference sequence).

J is TRBJ2-7 and V is TRBV5-5; 7 nucleotides line up with TRBD1. The CDR3 loop spans 13 amino acids. The J segment lost 5 bases and the V segment lost 1 base, leaving 3 bases of the junction unmatched. Germline values: CDR1 SGHKS, CDR2 YYEKEE (reference sequence). The CDR3 region has the DNA TGTGCCAGCAGCTTGACGACAGGGCACGAGCAGTACTTC. This encodes CASSLTTGHEQYF.

CDR3 in DNA: TGTGCCAGCAGCTCGCGCTGGACTAGCGGGACCTACGAGCAGTACTTC. Its protein product is CASSSRWTSGTYEQYF. This sequence joins TRBV11-2 and TRBJ2-7; the match to TRBD2 covers 12 bases. The germline gives CDR1 SGHAT, CDR2 FQNNGV. V lost 4 bases and J lost 2; bases outside the gene matches: 6. This CDR3 contains 16 residues.

This chain joins TRBV27 and TRBJ2-2; 9 nucleotides match TRBD1. Germline V gene sequence: CDR1 MNHEY, CDR2 SMNVEV (reference sequence). With V trimmed by 6 bases and J by 1 base, 6 bases remained unmatched. This CDR3 is 16 amino acids long. The CDR3 sequence: CASRGQGRLNTGELFF. The CDR3 DNA follows: TGTGCCAGCAGGGGACAGGGTAGATTGAACACCGGGGAGCTGTTTTTT.

This clone was counted a single time. The chain carries TRBV5-4 and TRBJ1-1; D remains ambiguous. Germline V lookup: CDR1 SGHNT, CDR2 YYREEE (reference sequence). V lost 4 bases and J lost 4, with 14 bases in between. The CDR3 runs to 14 residues. DNA of the CDR3: TGTGCCAGCAGCCCGAGCATCCCAGGCACTGAAGCTTTCTTT. Amino acid sequence: CASSPSIPGTEAFF.

The chain joins TRBV19 to TRBJ2-3, with D possibly being TRBD2 (5 bases). V was shortened by 3 bases and J by 2 bases, with 12 bases between the two germline ends. Looked up from germline, CDR1 is LNHDA and CDR2 is SQIVND (reference sequence). The CDR3 contains 15 residues. CDR3 loop: CASSMDSTYTDTQYF. CDR3 DNA sequence: TGTGCCAGTAGTATGGACTCGACTTACACAGATACGCAGTATTTT. The complete variable domain, with remaining parts taken from reference TRBV19 and TRBJ2-3, reads DGGITQSPKYLFRKEGQNVTLSCEQNLNHDAMYWYRQDPGQGLRLIYYSQIVNDFQKGDIAEGYSVSREKKESFPLTVTSAQKNPTAFYLCASSMDSTYTDTQYFGPGTRLTVL.

Concerning this clone: One junction end does not reproduce the germline sequence, and a read error may be involved. V usage is TRBV7-7 and J usage is TRBJ2-2, with 8 bases lining up with TRBD1. In germline, CDR1 is SSHAT, CDR2 FNYEAQ (reference sequence). The length of the CDR3 is 15 residues. For the CDR3, the DNA is TGTGCTAGCAGCCCCCGGACAGGGAGCACCGGGGAGCTGTTTTTT. Encoded protein: CASSPRTGSTGELFF.

The chain joins TRBV2 to TRBJ2-7; TRBD2 might be the D (5 bases). This CDR3 region has 16 residues. From germline, CDR1 is SNHLY and CDR2 FYNNEI. V was trimmed by 2 bases and J by 2 bases, leaving 16 bases between them. The CDR3 DNA is TGTGCCAGCAGTGAACGGACTCCACCCCCAACCTACGAGCAGTACTTC. Translated: CASSERTPPPTYEQYF.

This clone appeared once. V and J are TRBV5-1 and TRBJ2-3; 8 nucleotides match TRBD2. Germline-derived CDR1 and CDR2 are SGHRS and YFSETQ. Trimming took 1 base from V and 4 from J; bases not matched to a gene: 2. The CDR3 is made up of 14 amino acids. CDR3 region: CASSLPGGSDTQYF. The CDR3, as DNA: TGCGCCAGCAGCTTGCCGGGAGGGTCAGATACGCAGTATTTT.

This clone came up once. The rearrangement uses TRBV9 and TRBJ2-1, with TRBD2 matching 10 bases. The CDR3 totals 15 residues. With V trimmed by 3 bases and J by 4 bases, 4 bases remained unmatched. The germline CDR1 and CDR2 sequences are SGDLS and YYNGEE. DNA for the CDR3: TGTGCCAGCAGCGACGGGACTAGCGTATACAATGAGCAGTTCTTC. This sequence encodes CASSDGTSVYNEQFF.

The V call is TRBV30, the J call TRBJ1-3, with 9 bases matching TRBD1. CDR1 and CDR2 (germline): GTSNPN, SVGIG (reference sequence). The CDR3 spans 13 residues. The junction had 3 bases not matched to a gene; V was cut back by 5 bases and J by 4 bases. Here the CDR3 DNA reads TGTGCCTGGGCGACAGGGGGAGGAAACACCATATATTTT. Amino acid sequence: CAWATGGGNTIYF. Together with reference TRBV30 and TRBJ1-3, the CDR3 gives the full variable domain: SQTIHQWPATLVQPVGSPLSLECTVEGTSNPNLYWYRQAAGRGLQLLFYSVGIGQISSEVPQNLSASRPQDRQFILSSKKLLLSDSGFYLCAWATGGGNTIYFGEGSWLTVV.

V and J are TRBV6-5 and TRBJ1-4; 11 bases map to TRBD1. The germline CDR1 and CDR2 sequences are MNHEY and SVGAGI. The CDR3 length is 15 residues. The trim removed 8 bases at V and 2 bases at J, leaving 4 bases unmatched. The CDR3 DNA follows: TGTGCCAGCCAGGACAGGGGGCTGACTAATGAAAAACTGTTTTTT. It encodes CASQDRGLTNEKLFF.

J is TRBJ1-6 and V is TRBV10-2; 8 positions match TRBD1. Germline CDR1 WSHSY, CDR2 SAAADI. Unmatched junction bases numbered 1, after V lost 2 bases and J lost 7 bases. CDR3 length: 14 amino acids. CDR3 in amino acids: CASSERQGNSPLHF. CDR3 bases: TGCGCCAGCAGTGAGAGACAGGGGAATTCACCCCTCCACTTT.

This clone was counted once. The V and J genes are TRBV5-1 and TRBJ2-3, with a weak D call TRBD2 (6 bases). Trimming removed 4 bases from V and 6 bases from J, with 18 bases in between. The CDR3 length is 15 residues. Germline V gene lookup returns CDR1 SGHRS and CDR2 YFSETQ. The CDR3 reads CASSDGGRTSDTQYF. The CDR3 DNA sequence: TGCGCCAGCAGCGATGGAGGGAGGACGTCGGATACGCAGTATTTT. The full variable domain, in which reference TRBV5-1 and TRBJ2-3 provide the parts outside the CDR3, is KAGVTQTPRYLIKTRGQQVTLSCSPISGHRSVSWYQQTPGQGLQFLFEYFSETQRNKGNFPGRFSGRQFSNSRSEMNVSTLELGDSALYLCASSDGGRTSDTQYFGPGTRLTVL.

The chain couples TRBV6-5 to TRBJ2-1, with TRBD1 matching over 7 bases. Looked up from germline, CDR1 is MNHEY and CDR2 is SVGAGI. The CDR3 runs 14 residues. V lost 6 bases to trimming and J lost 5 bases; unmatched junction nucleotides: 7. Written as DNA, the CDR3 is TGTGCCAGCAGAAGAGGACAGGCTCACAATGAGCAGTTCTTC. This translates into CASRRGQAHNEQFF.

The chain is built from TRBV7-2 and TRBJ2-2; D is ambiguous. CDR1 is SGHTA, CDR2 FQGNSA, per germline. The V gene lost 2 bases and the J gene lost 5 bases, with 6 bases spanning the gap. The CDR3 is 13 residues long. CDR3 loop: CASSLFQTGELFF. The CDR3 DNA sequence: TGTGCCAGCAGCTTATTCCAGACCGGGGAGCTGTTTTTT.